The 25 T cell receptor beta chains given below trace back to one sample, sequenced in a study of T cells in Graves' hyperthyroidism and ophthalmopathy. Amplification of TCR beta CDR3 regions was performed using RNA transcripts as template. The TCR CDR3 was amplified in a first-round RT-PCR using the HTBI primer set. TCRdb reprocessed the multiplex PCR reads with MiXCR, giving one entry per CDR3 protein. Altogether a few hundred thousand distinct CDR3 sequences are present, more than 12% being singletons, with the ten largest covering 30% to 35%. The sequenced sample consisted of blood. The receptor set was obtained from a woman aged 25 to 45 with Graves' hyperthyroidism.

This clonotype has a handful of counts. The rearrangement uses TRBV18 and TRBJ1-6, with D hard to call. This CDR3 contains 14 residues. CDR1 is KGHSH and CDR2 is LQKENI in the germline V gene. The ends were cut back, 3 bases at V and 14 bases at J, with 17 bases in the middle. The chain's CDR3 is CASSPPARMEALHF. CDR3 in DNA: TGTGCCAGCTCACCTCCTGCCCGAATGGAGGCCCTCCACTTT.

This clonotype was counted many times. The chain employs TRBV12-3 or TRBV12-4 and TRBJ2-1; 8 bases agree with TRBD2. This CDR3 is 16 amino acids long. V was pared by 6 bases and J by 7 bases, with 14 bases of the junction left unmatched. The CDR3 nucleotides are TGTGCCAGCAGCCTAAGCGGGGGCCGTCCGGGAAATGAGCAGTTCTTC. Encoded protein: CASSLSGGRPGNEQFF.

CDR3: CSATGGGLAGDEQFF. The CDR3 DNA is TGCAGTGCTACGGGGGGGGGCCTAGCGGGAGATGAGCAGTTCTTC. The chain joins TRBV20-1 to TRBJ2-1; TRBD2 matches at 10 bases. J gave up 8 bases and V 4 bases, and 11 bases lay outside the gene matches. Germline CDR1 and CDR2: DFQATT and SNEGSKA (reference sequence). This CDR3 comprises 15 residues.

This clonotype has at least ten counts. This rearrangement joins TRBV2 to TRBJ2-7; D unclear. Deletions cut 8 bases from V and 4 bases from J, with 18 bases between. CDR3 size: 14 residues. Per germline, CDR1 SNHLY and CDR2 FYNNEI. CDR3 DNA: TGTGCCAGCGCCCTTCAAGGGCGTTCTTACGAGCAGTACTTC. Translation: CASALQGRSYEQYF.

This clonotype showed up many times. This CDR3 is CASSSYRDTDSNQPQHF. DNA for the CDR3: TGTGCCAGCAGCTCCTACCGGGACACCGATAGCAATCAGCCCCAGCATTTT. The chain combines TRBV11-2 with TRBJ1-5; D is possibly TRBD1 (6 bases). CDR1 SGHAT and CDR2 FQNNGV come from the germline V gene. V lost 4 bases and J lost 0, with 16 bases in between. This CDR3 comprises 17 residues.

This clonotype has a count of ten or more. The chain combines TRBV7-6 with TRBJ2-7, with TRBD1 as a possible D gene (6 bases). This CDR3 has 13 amino acids. Germline CDR1 SGHVS, CDR2 FNYEAQ. V was shortened by 5 bases and J by 6 bases, with 14 bases between the two germline ends. The CDR3 region has the DNA TGTGCCAGCAGCCAAAACAGGGCAGGCGAGCAGTACTTC. Amino acid sequence: CASSQNRAGEQYF.

This clonotype appeared once. The V gene is TRBV9, the J gene TRBJ2-2; TRBD1 agrees at 8 bases. The V segment lost 1 base and the J segment 6 bases; nucleotides outside the gene matches: 8. The CDR3 sequence is 16 residues long. In germline, CDR1 is SGDLS, CDR2 YYNGEE. This CDR3 is CASSVSQGALAGELFF. The CDR3 DNA sequence: TGTGCCAGCAGCGTATCTCAGGGGGCCTTGGCCGGGGAGCTGTTTTTT. Filled out from reference TRBV9 and TRBJ2-2, the complete variable domain reads DSGVTQTPKHLITATGQRVTLRCSPRSGDLSVYWYQQSLDQGLQFLIQYYNGEERAKGNILERFSAQQFPDLHSELNLSSLELGDSALYFCASSVSQGALAGELFFGEGSRLTVL.

In its sample, this clonotype was seen many times. The chain has TRBV28 and TRBJ1-5; a possible D gene is TRBD1 (5 bases). There are 13 residues in the CDR3. V was trimmed by 5 bases and J by 3 bases, leaving 8 bases between them. CDR1 is MDHEN and CDR2 is SYDVKM in the germline V gene. CDR3 DNA sequence: TGTGCCAGCAGTGACAGCTTCAATCAGCCCCAGCATTTT. Translated, it gives CASSDSFNQPQHF.

The rearrangement uses TRBV9 and TRBJ2-7; 7 bases match TRBD2. V gave up 3 bases and J gave up 3 bases; unmatched junction bases: 9. The CDR3 contains 15 residues. Germline CDR1 reads SGDLS; CDR2 reads YYNGEE. The CDR3 spells CASSAHSGGSYEQYF. Written as DNA, the CDR3 is TGTGCCAGCAGCGCCCATTCAGGCGGGAGCTACGAGCAGTACTTC.

This clonotype was recorded many times. The chain couples TRBV20-1 to TRBJ1-1, with D possibly matching TRBD1 (5 bases). CDR3 length equals 12 residues. Trimming removed 5 bases at V and 1 base at J, with 8 bases between. CDR1 and CDR2 from the germline V gene are DFQATT and SNEGSKA (reference sequence). The CDR3 protein is CSAFTGNTEAFF. In DNA, the CDR3 is TGCAGTGCTTTCACAGGGAACACTGAAGCTTTCTTT.

A word on this clonotype: Given a much more abundant clone one base away, this may be a read error. The CDR3 nucleotides read TGTGCCAGCAGCGTCAGCGGAGGGACTCCAGAGCAGTTCTTC. Protein: CASSVSGGTPEQFF. The chain combines TRBV7-2 with TRBJ2-1; D is perhaps TRBD2 (6 bases). Trimming removed 5 bases at V and 10 bases at J, with 18 bases between. Germline V gene sequence: CDR1 SGHTA, CDR2 FQGNSA. This CDR3 spans 14 amino acids.

This clonotype was recorded many times. The rearrangement links TRBV3-1 to TRBJ2-3; the D gene is possibly TRBD2 (5 bases). The germline gives CDR1 LGHDT, CDR2 YNNKEL (reference sequence). V lost 1 base and J 0 bases, leaving 11 bases between the germline ends. There are 16 residues in the CDR3. CDR3 residues: CASSQGSGSSTDTQYF. For the CDR3, the DNA is TGTGCCAGCAGCCAAGGGTCTGGGAGTAGCACAGATACGCAGTATTTT.

This clonotype was detected ten times or more. The chain carries TRBV30 and TRBJ2-5, with D perhaps TRBD2 (6 bases). CDR1 is GTSNPN, CDR2 SVGIG, per germline (reference sequence). This CDR3 is built from 13 residues. The V end was cut by 1 base, the J end by 5 bases, with 11 bases between. CDR3 sequence (DNA): TGTGCCTGGAGTGGACTAGAACCCGAGACCCAGTACTTC. Protein product: CAWSGLEPETQYF. The variable domain in full, with the rest retrieved from reference TRBV30 and TRBJ2-5, is SQTIHQWPATLVQPVGSPLSLECTVEGTSNPNLYWYRQAAGRGLQLLFYSVGIGQISSEVPQNLSASRPQDRQFILSSKKLLLSDSGFYLCAWSGLEPETQYFGPGTRLLVL.

This clonotype was counted ten times or more. The chain couples TRBV7-2 to TRBJ2-5, with a possible D match to TRBD1 (5 bases). The ends were cut back, 0 bases at V and 5 bases at J, with 13 bases in the middle. Germline V gives CDR1 SGHTA, CDR2 FQGNSA. The CDR3 extends over 15 amino acids. CDR3: CASSLAGQGGETQYF. CDR3 DNA: TGTGCCAGCAGCTTAGCGGGTCAGGGTGGGGAGACCCAGTACTTC.

The chain is built from TRBV13 and TRBJ2-2; the D gene could be TRBD1 or TRBD2 (5 bases each). The V end was cut by 6 bases, the J end by 5 bases, with 13 bases between. Per the germline V gene, CDR1 is PRHDT and CDR2 is FYEKMQ (reference sequence). The CDR3 runs 14 residues. The CDR3 DNA reads TGTGCCAGCAGGCCCGAGGGGCTAACCGGGGAGCTGTTTTTT. Its translation: CASRPEGLTGELFF. Complete variable domain (other parts from reference TRBV13 and TRBJ2-2): AAGVIQSPRHLIKEKRETATLKCYPIPRHDTVYWYQQGPGQDPQFLISFYEKMQSDKGSIPDRFSAQQFSDYHSELNMSSLELGDSALYFCASRPEGLTGELFFGEGSRLTVL.

This clonotype was recorded many times. The chain is built from TRBV20-1 and TRBJ2-1; TRBD2 matches 14 bases. Trimming at V came to 5 bases and at J to 0 bases, leaving 6 bases not matched to a gene. The CDR3 loop spans 17 amino acids. Germline assignment: CDR1 DFQATT and CDR2 SNEGSKA (reference sequence). CDR3 region: CSAPWTSGGSSYNEQFF. The CDR3 nucleotides are TGCAGTGCTCCTTGGACTAGCGGGGGGAGCTCCTACAATGAGCAGTTCTTC.

This clonotype was counted ten times or more. This chain links TRBV28 with TRBJ1-1, with a tentative D call TRBD1 (6 bases). The CDR3 contains 14 residues. Germline V lookup: CDR1 MDHEN, CDR2 SYDVKM. Trimming left V 6 bases short and J 4 bases short, with 15 bases between. The CDR3 spells CASSPGRGGTEAFF. The CDR3 bases are TGTGCCAGCAGCCCGGGCCGAGGGGGCACTGAAGCTTTCTTT.

This clonotype was counted at least ten times. The rearrangement joins TRBV9 to TRBJ1-1, with 12 bases lining up with TRBD1. This CDR3 has 15 residues. The J segment lost 4 bases and the V segment lost 4 bases, leaving 5 bases of the junction unmatched. In germline, CDR1 is SGDLS, CDR2 YYNGEE. The CDR3 reads CASSIGTGGITEAFF. Written as DNA, the CDR3 is TGTGCCAGCAGCATCGGGACAGGGGGCATCACTGAAGCTTTCTTT.

This clonotype was seen at least ten times. The V and J genes are TRBV7-9 and TRBJ1-2; 9 bases map to TRBD1. This CDR3 contains 13 residues. V was pared by 5 bases and J by 7 bases, with 5 bases of the junction left unmatched. Germline CDR1 and CDR2: SEHNR and FQNEAQ (reference sequence). The CDR3 spells CASSQQGAGGYTF. DNA for the CDR3: TGTGCCAGCAGCCAACAGGGGGCGGGTGGCTACACCTTC.

This chain connects TRBV20-1 to TRBJ2-7; 10 bases are shared with TRBD1. Germline values: CDR1 DFQATT, CDR2 SNEGSKA (reference sequence). V shed 5 bases, J shed 4 bases, and the junction held 8 bases outside the gene matches. This CDR3 is built from 14 residues. The CDR3 region is CSAGDRGLSYEQYF. The CDR3 bases are TGCAGTGCTGGCGACAGGGGGCTTTCGTACGAGCAGTACTTC.

This clonotype was seen ten or more times. The chain's CDR3 is CASSPLAHQETQYF. The DNA for the CDR3 is TGTGCCAGCAGCCCACTAGCGCACCAAGAGACCCAGTACTTC. J is TRBJ2-5 and V is TRBV5-5; 7 nucleotides align to TRBD2. Germline assignment: CDR1 SGHKS and CDR2 YYEKEE (reference sequence). V lost 4 bases, J lost 0 bases, and 3 bases stayed unmatched. CDR3 length equals 14 residues.

V gene TRBV6-2 or TRBV6-3 combines with J gene TRBJ1-3, with D maybe TRBD1 (5 bases). Germline lookup yields CDR1 MNHEY and CDR2 SVGEGT. This CDR3 has 16 residues. The ends were cut back, 6 bases at V and 4 bases at J, with 19 bases in the middle. The CDR3 is CASRIVYRDGGNTIYF. In nucleotides, the CDR3 is TGTGCCAGCAGGATCGTCTATCGGGACGGAGGAAACACCATATATTTT.

This clonotype was detected only a few times. The chain joins TRBV7-2 to TRBJ1-1, with 9 bases identical to TRBD1. Germline V gene lookup returns CDR1 SGHTA and CDR2 FQGNSA. Unmatched junction bases numbered 6, after V lost 5 bases and J lost 5 bases. The CDR3 is 14 amino acids. Written as DNA, the CDR3 is TGTGCCAGCAGCCCGCGACAGGGGGAAACTGAAGCTTTCTTT. The encoded protein is CASSPRQGETEAFF. Together with reference TRBV7-2 and TRBJ1-1, the CDR3 gives the full variable domain: GAGVSQSPSNKVTEKGKDVELRCDPISGHTALYWYRQSLGQGLEFLIYFQGNSAPDKSGLPSDRFSAERTGGSVSTLTIQRTQQEDSAVYLCASSPRQGETEAFFGQGTRLTVV.

This clonotype was detected ten times or more. The genes are TRBV28 and TRBJ2-1, with 10 bases fitting TRBD2. CDR3 length: 17 residues. Looked up from germline, CDR1 is MDHEN and CDR2 is SYDVKM. Germline trimming cut 3 bases from V and 3 bases from J; bases unmatched to any gene: 8. CDR3 in amino acids: CASSFNPSGSFYNEQFF. In nucleotides, the CDR3 is TGTGCCAGCAGTTTCAATCCTAGCGGGAGTTTCTACAATGAGCAGTTCTTC.

In this sample, this clonotype turned up many times. The rearrangement joins TRBV20-1 to TRBJ2-3; weak D call: TRBD2 (7 bases). V was shortened by 5 bases and J by 3 bases, with 18 bases between the two germline ends. Looked up from germline, CDR1 is DFQATT and CDR2 is SNEGSKA (reference sequence). The CDR3 is 15 amino acids. CDR3: CSAPHGGAGTDTQYF. The CDR3 DNA follows: TGCAGTGCTCCCCATGGGGGGGCAGGGACAGATACGCAGTATTTT.